The 31 T cell receptor beta chains in this list originate from one sample, sequenced in a study of blood T cells in healthy people across ages. Next came a second PCR, run for about 6 to 12 cycles, which used a sample-barcoded 5' primer along with a J-beta primer mix. TCRdb analysed the 5' RACE reads with MiXCR anew, one entry per CDR3 protein. This sample has roughly 1.6 million distinct CDR3 sequences, with about 31% found just once. The source material was blood. Every receptor here comes from a woman aged 30 to 39 in good health.

The CDR3 nucleotides read TGCGGATGTAGCGGGGGGGCTACTAGCACAGATACGCAGTATTTT. Amino acids: CGCSGGATSTDTQYF. The chain couples TRBV20-1 to TRBJ2-3; the match to TRBD2 covers 11 bases. Germline CDR1 is DFQATT and CDR2 is SNEGSKA (reference sequence). The CDR3 is 15 amino acids.

On this clonotype: A much larger clone lies one base from this, so it may be a read error. The V and J genes are TRBV29-1 and TRBJ1-5; the match to TRBD1 covers 7 bases. The CDR3 runs 13 residues. Per the germline V gene, CDR1 is SQVTM and CDR2 is ANQGSEA. CDR3 coding DNA: TGCAGCGTAGAAGGGGCAGGGGGACAGCCCCAGCATTTT. This sequence encodes CSVEGAGGQPQHF.

This clonotype was counted many times. This chain uses TRBV29-1 with TRBJ2-1; tentatively, D is TRBD1 (5 bases). This CDR3 is 11 amino acids long. Germline CDR1 SQVTM, CDR2 ANQGSEA. The CDR3 coding sequence is TGCAGGGCCGACAGTTACAATGAGCAGTTCTTC. This gives the protein CRADSYNEQFF.

The V gene is TRBV6-1, the J gene TRBJ2-5, with D unresolved. CDR3 size: 14 residues. Germline CDR1 is MNHNS and CDR2 is SASEGT. Trimming took 6 bases from V and 5 from J, leaving 16 bases between them. The CDR3 DNA reads TGTGCCAGCAGCGTGCGGCGAGGCCTGGAGACCCAGTACTTC. It encodes CASSVRRGLETQYF.

In its sample, this clonotype was seen a few times. A much larger clone sits a single nucleotide away, making a read error possible. The chain employs TRBV7-2 and TRBJ2-7; D remains ambiguous. The V and J ends lost 4 bases and 3 bases respectively, with 10 bases between them. The CDR3 is made up of 13 amino acids. The germline gives CDR1 SGHTA, CDR2 FQGNSA. The DNA for the CDR3 is TGTGCCAGCAGCTCCAGTTGGAACTACGAGCAGTACTTC. Translation gives CASSSSWNYEQYF.

In this sample, this clonotype turned up a few times. V and J are TRBV7-2 and TRBJ2-1, with D perhaps matching TRBD2 (6 bases). CDR1 is SGHTA, CDR2 FQGNSA, per germline. V lost 5 bases to trimming and J lost 4 bases, with 15 bases between them. The length of the CDR3 is 15 residues. CDR3 amino acids: CASSPETGVYNEQFF. The DNA for the CDR3 is TGTGCCAGCAGCCCTGAGACGGGAGTATACAATGAGCAGTTCTTC.

This clonotype was counted between two and nine times. The V call is TRBV27, the J call TRBJ2-1, with D perhaps matching TRBD1 or TRBD2 (6 bases each). The CDR3 has 16 residues. Trimming removed 2 bases at V and 4 bases at J, with 15 bases between. CDR1 and CDR2 (germline): MNHEY, SMNVEV (reference sequence). In DNA form, the CDR3 reads TGTGCCAGCAGTTTAGGGATGGGGGGCTTGTACAATGAGCAGTTCTTC. Amino acids: CASSLGMGGLYNEQFF.

This clonotype was counted ten times or more. V and J are TRBV6-6 and TRBJ2-7; 11 bases agree with TRBD2. The CDR3 runs 13 residues. V trimming: 10 bases; J trimming: 4 bases; junction bases outside the gene matches: 6. Per the germline V gene, CDR1 is MNHNY and CDR2 is SVGAGI (reference sequence). CDR3 amino acids: CATRLAGRYEQYF. The CDR3 DNA reads as TGTGCCACCCGACTAGCGGGAAGGTACGAGCAGTACTTC.

V and J are TRBV6-5 and TRBJ2-3, with TRBD1 matching 8 bases. Losses at the gene ends were 0 bases for V and 2 bases for J; bases not matched to a gene: 4. The CDR3 has 16 amino acids. The germline V gene has CDR1 MNHEY and CDR2 SVGAGI. CDR3 loop: CASSYSTQGATDTQYF. The CDR3 nucleotides read TGTGCCAGCAGTTACTCGACCCAGGGGGCCACAGATACGCAGTATTTT.

This clonotype was counted many times. The chain joins TRBV20-1 to TRBJ2-5; TRBD2 aligns across 12 bases. Germline V gene sequence: CDR1 DFQATT, CDR2 SNEGSKA (reference sequence). The junction had 9 bases not matched to a gene; V was cut back by 3 bases and J by 7 bases. This CDR3 has 15 amino acids. CDR3 sequence: CSASLLAGGPRTQYF. The CDR3 nucleotides are TGCAGTGCTAGTCTACTAGCGGGGGGACCGAGGACCCAGTACTTC.

The rearrangement joins TRBV4-2 to TRBJ2-7, with 12 bases that match TRBD2. The germline V gene has CDR1 LGHNA and CDR2 YNFKEQ. The CDR3 contains 17 residues. V lost 0 bases to trimming and J lost 2 bases; unmatched junction nucleotides: 5. DNA of the CDR3: TGTGCCAGCAGCCAAGATAGACTAGCGGGGGATACCTACGAGCAGTACTTC. Amino acid sequence: CASSQDRLAGDTYEQYF.

This clonotype was observed a few times. The J gene is TRBJ1-6, the V gene TRBV27; D perhaps matches TRBD1 (6 bases). The CDR3 covers 16 residues. Trimming cost V 6 bases and J 3 bases, with 15 bases left between them. The V gene's germline CDR1 is MNHEY and CDR2 SMNVEV (reference sequence). Here the CDR3 DNA reads TGTGCCAGCAGATACAATTGGGACAACTATAATTCACCCCTCCACTTT. Translating gives CASRYNWDNYNSPLHF.

This clonotype was recorded a few times. V usage is TRBV18 and J usage is TRBJ2-5; 10 bases are shared with TRBD2. The V gene's germline CDR1 is KGHSH and CDR2 LQKENI. The CDR3 is made up of 17 amino acids. With V trimmed by 1 base and J by 2 bases, 7 bases remained unmatched. The CDR3 DNA reads TGTGCCAGCTCACCACTCGGCGCTAGCGGGGGTCAAGAGACCCAGTACTTC. This encodes CASSPLGASGGQETQYF.

This clonotype showed up just a few times. This rearrangement joins TRBV2 to TRBJ2-3; 14 bases align to TRBD2. The CDR3 contains 17 residues. Unmatched junction bases numbered 9, after V lost 8 bases and J lost 2 bases. CDR1 is SNHLY and CDR2 is FYNNEI in the germline V gene. CDR3 residues: CASRRLAGGPNTDTQYF. CDR3 sequence (DNA): TGTGCCAGCCGTAGACTAGCGGGGGGGCCCAACACAGATACGCAGTATTTT. Combining the CDR3 with reference TRBV2 and TRBJ2-3 gives the whole variable domain EPEVTQTPSHQVTQMGQEVILRCVPISNHLYFYWYRQILGQKVEFLVSFYNNEISEKSEIFDDQFSVERPDGSNFTLKIRSTKLEDSAMYFCASRRLAGGPNTDTQYFGPGTRLTVL.

The V call is TRBV20-1, the J call TRBJ2-1, with 9 positions matching TRBD2. The CDR3 loop spans 14 amino acids. The germline V gene encodes CDR1 DFQATT and CDR2 SNEGSKA (reference sequence). The V gene end was trimmed by 4 bases and the J gene end by 1 base; junction bases not matched to a gene: 2. The CDR3 sequence is CSAIAGVSYNEQFF. The CDR3 DNA follows: TGCAGTGCTATAGCGGGAGTGTCCTACAATGAGCAGTTCTTC.

V gene TRBV25-1 combines with J gene TRBJ2-1; perhaps TRBD2 as D (6 bases). The germline V and J ends were trimmed by 6 bases and 7 bases, with 16 bases remaining between them. Per the germline V gene, CDR1 is MGHDK and CDR2 is SYGVNS. This CDR3 contains 14 residues. The DNA for the CDR3 is TGTGCCAGCAGGGGGATGGGGGGTCTGAATGAGCAGTTCTTC. It encodes CASRGMGGLNEQFF.

DNA for the CDR3: TGCAGTGCTAGAGTACACGGATCCCCTGAAGCTTTCTTT. Protein product: CSARVHGSPEAFF. This chain joins TRBV20-1 and TRBJ1-1, with no clear D. CDR3 length equals 13 residues. Germline assignment: CDR1 DFQATT and CDR2 SNEGSKA (reference sequence). V lost 1 base to trimming and J lost 6 bases, with 12 bases between them.

V and J are TRBV29-1 and TRBJ1-6, with a weak D call TRBD1 (5 bases). Trimming stripped 5 bases from V and 10 bases from J, with 18 bases between. The CDR3 consists of 14 residues. Germline V gives CDR1 SQVTM, CDR2 ANQGSEA. Here the CDR3 reads CSVSTGTAGSPLHF. DNA for the CDR3: TGCAGCGTTTCTACCGGGACGGCGGGGTCACCCCTCCACTTT.

The sample holds a few counts of this clonotype. A junction end diverges from the germline sequence, so it may reflect a read error. The chain carries TRBV5-1 and TRBJ1-1; unclear D gene. The CDR3 is made up of 13 amino acids. Germline assignment: CDR1 SGHRS and CDR2 YFSETQ. The CDR3 reads CASSFLLNTEAFF. The DNA for the CDR3 is TGTGCCAGCAGCTTCTTGCTGAACACTGAAGCTTTCTTT.

A few counts support this clonotype. The chain links TRBV25-1 to TRBJ2-1; 7 bases are a match to TRBD2. Trimming at V came to 4 bases and at J to 6 bases, leaving 9 bases not matched to a gene. The V gene's germline CDR1 is MGHDK and CDR2 SYGVNS. The CDR3 covers 15 residues. Here the CDR3 reads CASSGWLADFNEQFF. DNA for the CDR3: TGTGCCAGCAGTGGGTGGCTAGCGGATTTCAATGAGCAGTTCTTC. Full variable domain (rest looked up from reference TRBV25-1 and TRBJ2-1): EADIYQTPRYLVIGTGKKITLECSQTMGHDKMYWYQQDPGMELHLIHYSYGVNSTEKGDLSSESTVSRIRTEHFPLTLESARPSHTSQYLCASSGWLADFNEQFFGPGTRLTVL.

The rearrangement joins TRBV7-9 to TRBJ1-3, with 11 bases aligning to TRBD1. Germline V gene lookup returns CDR1 SEHNR and CDR2 FQNEAQ (reference sequence). The CDR3 length is 17 residues. Trimming removed 5 bases from V and 0 bases from J; junction bases left unmatched: 6. The CDR3 coding sequence is TGTGCCAGCAGCCTCTATGGGACAGGGGGCTCTGGAAACACCATATATTTT. Translation gives CASSLYGTGGSGNTIYF.

This chain connects TRBV7-2 to TRBJ2-5; the match to TRBD2 covers 10 bases. Germline trimming cut 5 bases from V and 4 bases from J; bases unmatched to any gene: 4. This CDR3 is 14 amino acids long. CDR1 is SGHTA, CDR2 FQGNSA, per germline. CDR3 protein: CASSSGGASETQYF. The CDR3 region has the DNA TGTGCCAGCAGCAGCGGGGGGGCCTCAGAGACCCAGTACTTC.

This clonotype was detected a few times. V usage is TRBV20-1 and J usage is TRBJ2-3, with 9 bases that match TRBD2. V shed 1 base and J 5 bases; nucleotides not matched to a gene: 7. Germline values: CDR1 DFQATT, CDR2 SNEGSKA (reference sequence). The CDR3 is 15 residues long. CDR3 loop: CSARAWRGGIDTQYF. DNA for the CDR3: TGCAGTGCTAGAGCTTGGCGGGGGGGAATAGATACGCAGTATTTT.

This clonotype was counted a few times. The chain uses TRBV7-9 and TRBJ2-5; D may be TRBD1 (6 bases). V shed 5 bases and J shed 0 bases, with 19 bases lying between them. Germline lookup yields CDR1 SEHNR and CDR2 FQNEAQ (reference sequence). This CDR3 region has 17 residues. The DNA for the CDR3 is TGTGCCAGCAGCGTACTACAGGGCCCTGCGTACCAAGAGACCCAGTACTTC. It is translated as CASSVLQGPAYQETQYF.

In its sample, this clonotype was seen many times. The chain employs TRBV7-8 and TRBJ2-3; 10 nucleotides align to TRBD2. J gave up 0 bases and V 3 bases, and 3 bases lay outside the gene matches. The CDR3 has 16 residues. Germline CDR1 is SGHVS and CDR2 is FQNEAQ. In nucleotides, the CDR3 is TGTGCCAGCAGCTTTAAACTAGCGGGGAGCACAGATACGCAGTATTTT. Translation: CASSFKLAGSTDTQYF.

The table lists this clonotype with a few counts. The rearrangement uses TRBV7-2 and TRBJ2-3; D not certain. The CDR3 spans 12 residues. Germline CDR1 is SGHTA and CDR2 is FQGNSA. V was shortened by 5 bases and J by 6 bases, with 9 bases between the two germline ends. The CDR3 loop is CASSRSPDTQYF. The CDR3 nucleotides read TGTGCCAGCAGCCGGAGTCCCGATACGCAGTATTTT.

Ten or more counts support this clonotype. The rearrangement joins TRBV29-1 to TRBJ2-1, with 10 bases matching TRBD2. This CDR3 is 14 amino acids long. The ends lost 6 bases at V and 2 bases at J; junction bases unmatched: 4. Germline CDR1 SQVTM, CDR2 ANQGSEA. This chain's CDR3 is CSVGLAGAYNEQFF. CDR3 bases: TGCAGCGTGGGTCTAGCGGGGGCCTACAATGAGCAGTTCTTC.

This chain uses TRBV6-6 with TRBJ2-7; D possibly corresponds to TRBD2 (5 bases). CDR1 and CDR2 from the germline V gene are MNHNY and SVGAGI (reference sequence). The length of the CDR3 is 13 residues. Trimming removed 5 bases at V and 4 bases at J, with 12 bases between. The CDR3 DNA reads TGTGCCAGCAGTCACACGAGCGGTTACGAGCAGTACTTC. As protein: CASSHTSGYEQYF.

The chain uses TRBV3-1 and TRBJ1-1; D is uncertain. Trimming removed 4 bases at V and 6 bases at J, with 6 bases between. Germline values: CDR1 LGHDT, CDR2 YNNKEL (reference sequence). The CDR3 is 11 amino acids. The CDR3 here is CASSRRAEAFF. CDR3 in DNA: TGTGCCAGCAGCCGCCGGGCTGAAGCTTTCTTT. The variable domain in full, with the rest retrieved from reference TRBV3-1 and TRBJ1-1, is DTAVSQTPKYLVTQMGNDKSIKCEQNLGHDTMYWYKQDSKKFLKIMFSYNNKELIINETVPNRFSPKSPDKAHLNLHINSLELGDSAVYFCASSRRAEAFFGQGTRLTVV.

Ten or more counts support this clonotype. The V and J genes are TRBV20-1 and TRBJ2-3, with 7 bases lining up with TRBD2. The CDR3 extends over 14 amino acids. Germline loops: CDR1 DFQATT, CDR2 SNEGSKA (reference sequence). Trimming took 6 bases from V and 2 from J; bases not matched to a gene: 8. Here the CDR3 reads CSAERRDYTDTQYF. DNA for the CDR3: TGCAGTGCCGAACGCCGGGACTACACAGATACGCAGTATTTT.

Comments on this clonotype: A read error may be the cause here, since a much bigger clone is one base away. The genes are TRBV20-1 and TRBJ2-7, with 7 bases fitting TRBD1. Germline V gene data show CDR1 as DFQATT and CDR2 as SNEGSKA (reference sequence). This CDR3 is built from 14 residues. CDR3 sequence: CSASRGTGPSEHYF. CDR3 coding DNA: TGCAGTGCTAGCAGGGGGACGGGCCCAAGCGAGCACTACTTC.